These 22 T cell receptor beta chains originate from one sample sequenced in a study of T cell changes during pregnancy in multiple sclerosis. Clones were sequenced by immunoSEQ multiplex PCR, and TCRdb holds only the in-frame ones, with some missing. The table shows about 68,000 clones, with approximately 90% occurring only once. The source material was peripheral blood, sampled in the third trimester of pregnancy. These receptors originate from a female donor with multiple sclerosis, enrolled in a pregnancy study.

This clone came up a few times. The V gene is TRBV7-7, the J gene TRBJ1-1; D gene unclear. V was trimmed by 3 bases and J by 3 bases, leaving 8 bases between them. The CDR3 spans 13 residues. The germline V gene encodes CDR1 SSHAT and CDR2 FNYEAQ (reference sequence). For the CDR3, the DNA is TGTGCCAGCAGCTTCGAGGTTGACACTGAAGCTTTCTTT. Protein sequence: CASSFEVDTEAFF.

This clone was picked up one time. The J gene is TRBJ1-1, the V gene TRBV6-1, with D uncertain. Trimming took 3 bases from V and 0 from J, leaving 8 bases between them. CDR3 length: 14 amino acids. Per germline, CDR1 MNHNS and CDR2 SASEGT. The CDR3 region has the DNA TGTGCCAGCAGTGAGACGGGGTTGAACACTGAAGCTTTCTTT. Protein: CASSETGLNTEAFF.

The chain links TRBV5-1 to TRBJ2-5; TRBD1 agrees at 7 bases. CDR1 SGHRS and CDR2 YFSETQ come from the germline V gene. This CDR3 is 14 amino acids long. After removal of 4 bases from V and 0 bases from J, the junction contained 3 bases not matched to a gene. In nucleotides, the CDR3 is TGCGCCAGCAGCACCACAGGGGACCAAGAGACCCAGTACTTC. This sequence encodes CASSTTGDQETQYF.

This chain joins TRBV7-9 and TRBJ2-7; possible D gene TRBD2, 5 bases. The germline V gene has CDR1 SEHNR and CDR2 FQNEAQ (reference sequence). The V end was cut by 5 bases, the J end by 0 bases, with 20 bases between. This CDR3 spans 17 amino acids. The CDR3 nucleotides are TGTGCCAGCAGCCGGAGGTGGAACTACGGGAACTCCTACGAGCAGTACTTC. Encoded protein: CASSRRWNYGNSYEQYF.

V gene TRBV7-7 combines with J gene TRBJ2-1, with a weak D call TRBD2 (6 bases). The length of the CDR3 is 13 residues. V was shortened by 5 bases and J by 9 bases, with 14 bases between the two germline ends. Germline CDR1 SSHAT, CDR2 FNYEAQ (reference sequence). DNA for the CDR3: TGTGCCAGCAGCCCGCGACTAGGAAGTGAGCAGTTCTTC. Protein sequence: CASSPRLGSEQFF.

This clone came up once. The chain couples TRBV6-5 to TRBJ1-2, with D unresolved. The germline V gene encodes CDR1 MNHEY and CDR2 SVGAGI. V shed 6 bases and J shed 2 bases, with 7 bases lying between them. The CDR3 consists of 12 residues. The CDR3 coding sequence is TGTGCCAGCAGCCTACAGAACTATGGCTACACCTTC. It codes for CASSLQNYGYTF.

The gene calls are TRBV7-6 and TRBJ1-2; a possible D gene is TRBD1 (5 bases). Germline loops: CDR1 SGHVS, CDR2 FNYEAQ. Trimming removed 6 bases from V and 8 bases from J, with 16 bases in between. CDR3 length equals 13 residues. CDR3 nucleotides: TGTGCCAGCAGACCTCAGGGAAGGGGAGGCTACACCTTC. It is translated as CASRPQGRGGYTF.

V is TRBV7-2 and J is TRBJ2-7; D possibly corresponds to TRBD1 (5 bases). Trimming removed 1 base from V and 1 base from J, with 11 bases in between. Germline V gene sequence: CDR1 SGHTA, CDR2 FQGNSA. There are 15 residues in the CDR3. CDR3 sequence (DNA): TGTGCCAGCAGCTTAGTAGGGGCAGGGTCCTACGAGCAGTACTTC. Amino acid sequence: CASSLVGAGSYEQYF.

The V call is TRBV5-8, the J call TRBJ2-3; 8 bases fit TRBD2. The CDR3 sequence is 17 residues long. Trimming removed 4 bases from V and 2 bases from J; junction bases left unmatched: 12. Germline loops: CDR1 SGHTS, CDR2 YDEGEE. The CDR3 DNA follows: TGTGCCAGCAGCCCTGCTGAGGAAGCGGGGGCCACAGATACGCAGTATTTT. It translates to CASSPAEEAGATDTQYF.

This chain links TRBV21-1 with TRBJ1-1; the table's D call, TRBD1, has no DNA check behind it. TRBV21-1 is reported as a pseudogene. CDR3 length: 14 amino acids. In DNA form, the CDR3 reads TGTGCCAGCAACGTGAGTCAGGGGGTCACTGAAGCTTTCTTT. This codes for CASNVSQGVTEAFF.

This sequence joins TRBV20-1 and TRBJ2-1; maybe TRBD2 (6 bases). CDR3 size: 11 residues. Between the trimmed V and J ends, which lost 1 base and 13 bases, there was a span of 11 bases. The germline V gene has CDR1 DFQATT and CDR2 SNEGSKA (reference sequence). In DNA, the CDR3 is TGCAGTGCTAGAGTATCGCGGGGTCAGTTCTTC. Translation gives CSARVSRGQFF.

The V and J genes are TRBV7-2 and TRBJ2-3; D is possibly TRBD2 (6 bases). CDR3 length equals 15 residues. Germline V gene data show CDR1 as SGHTA and CDR2 as FQGNSA. Trimming took 1 base from V and 1 from J, leaving 9 bases between them. Here the CDR3 DNA reads TGTGCCAGCAGCTTAGTGGGGGGAGGCACAGATACGCAGTATTTT. Translating it yields CASSLVGGGTDTQYF. The variable domain in full, with the rest retrieved from reference TRBV7-2 and TRBJ2-3, is GAGVSQSPSNKVTEKGKDVELRCDPISGHTALYWYRQSLGQGLEFLIYFQGNSAPDKSGLPSDRFSAERTGGSVSTLTIQRTQQEDSAVYLCASSLVGGGTDTQYFGPGTRLTVL.

J is TRBJ2-7 and V is TRBV6-5; 9 bases are shared with TRBD1. The CDR3 is 14 amino acids. The germline V gene encodes CDR1 MNHEY and CDR2 SVGAGI. Trimming removed 5 bases from V and 0 bases from J; junction bases left unmatched: 2. CDR3: CASSPGQGSYEQYF. CDR3 nucleotides: TGTGCCAGCAGTCCGGGACAGGGCTCCTACGAGCAGTACTTC.

V and J are TRBV4-1 and TRBJ2-7; 10 bases are a match to TRBD2. Trimming at V came to 5 bases and at J to 7 bases, leaving 11 bases not matched to a gene. CDR3 length: 15 amino acids. Germline CDR1 and CDR2: MGHRA and YSYEKL. DNA of the CDR3: TGCGCCAGCAGCGCGGAAGCGGGAGGGCCTCGGGAGCAGTACTTC. This codes for CASSAEAGGPREQYF.

This chain uses TRBV5-1 with TRBJ1-1; the D is unclear. Looked up from germline, CDR1 is SGHRS and CDR2 is YFSETQ. The CDR3 is made up of 14 amino acids. With 0 bases removed from V and 4 bases from J, the gap between germline ends came to 10 bases. CDR3 in amino acids: CASSLEDRGTEAFF. The CDR3 DNA reads as TGCGCCAGCAGCTTGGAGGACCGGGGCACTGAAGCTTTCTTT.

The chain recombines TRBV18 with TRBJ1-2; 7 bases line up with TRBD1. This CDR3 region has 13 residues. Germline CDR1 KGHSH, CDR2 LQKENI. V was clipped by 2 bases and J by 11 bases; unmatched bases: 8. CDR3 sequence: CASSPGGQLGYTF. The CDR3 bases are TGTGCCAGCTCACCAGGGGGACAGTTAGGATACACCTTC.

This clone was found many times. V is TRBV4-3 and J is TRBJ1-3, with D perhaps matching TRBD1 (5 bases). The CDR3 sequence is 17 residues long. V shed 1 base and J shed 0 bases, with 13 bases lying between them. Germline CDR1 LGHNA, CDR2 YSLEER. The CDR3 DNA reads TGCGCCAGCAGCCAAGTCGGGGGGTTTTCCTCTGGAAACACCATATATTTT. Amino acids: CASSQVGGFSSGNTIYF.

This clone was seen more than once but under ten times. V is TRBV7-9 and J is TRBJ1-4; 7 bases are shared with TRBD1. Germline V CDR1 and CDR2: SEHNR, FQNEAQ (reference sequence). V shed 1 base and J 7 bases; nucleotides not matched to a gene: 3. This CDR3 spans 14 amino acids. The CDR3 loop reads CASSLGQGTEKLFF. The CDR3 nucleotides are TGTGCCAGCAGCTTAGGACAGGGAACTGAAAAACTGTTTTTT.

The chain uses TRBV18 and TRBJ2-5, with unresolved D. Germline V gene sequence: CDR1 KGHSH, CDR2 LQKENI. The ends were cut back, 1 base at V and 3 bases at J, with 6 bases in the middle. The CDR3 is made up of 13 amino acids. CDR3: CASSPQSEETQYF. CDR3 bases: TGTGCCAGCTCACCACAGTCAGAAGAGACCCAGTACTTC.

The J gene is TRBJ2-3, the V gene TRBV13; weak D call: TRBD2 (7 bases). CDR1 PRHDT and CDR2 FYEKMQ come from the germline V gene (reference sequence). Trimming shortened V by 7 bases and J by 2 bases, and 19 bases separated the two germline ends. CDR3 length: 16 amino acids. The CDR3 DNA sequence: TGTGCCAGCACCTCGGGGGGCGCCCATGCCACAGATACGCAGTATTTT. Its translation is CASTSGGAHATDTQYF.

The chain carries TRBV30 and TRBJ1-4; D gene ambiguous. V gave up 1 base and J gave up 7 bases, with 10 bases separating them. Germline lookup yields CDR1 GTSNPN and CDR2 SVGIG (reference sequence). The CDR3 is 13 amino acids. CDR3 nucleotide sequence: TGTGCCTGGAGTGGCCGAGGGTTTGAAAAACTGTTTTTT. As protein: CAWSGRGFEKLFF.

This chain links TRBV12-5 with TRBJ2-7; possibly TRBD2 for D (5 bases). CDR1 is LGHNT, CDR2 FRNRAP, per germline. V was shortened by 5 bases and J by 0 bases, with 11 bases between the two germline ends. The CDR3 loop spans 14 amino acids. CDR3: CASGNRSGSYEQYF. The CDR3 region has the DNA TGTGCTAGTGGTAACAGAAGCGGCTCCTACGAGCAGTACTTC. Full variable domain (rest looked up from reference TRBV12-5 and TRBJ2-7): DARVTQTPRHKVTEMGQEVTMRCQPILGHNTVFWYRQTMMQGLELLAYFRNRAPLDDSGMPKDRFSAEMPDATLATLKIQPSEPRDSAVYFCASGNRSGSYEQYFGPGTRLTVT.